A selection of T cell receptor beta chains follows, all from one sample in a study of blood T cell repertoires in COVID-19. Method: immunoSEQ multiplex PCR; TCRdb's copy keeps in-frame clones and lacks some. The sample yields under 450,000 clones, about 90% seen once. Sequencing was carried out using PBMCs or T cells enriched from blood (not recorded which). The receptor source for this set is a woman aged 25-40 years who had recovered from COVID-19. Both conserved end residues are part of each CDR3. A D gene is named only where the DNA matches it firmly. The listing skips clone size in some rows; elsewhere it reads once, few, many or a size class.

D gene: -
clone size: -
J gene: TRBJ1-1
V gene: TRBV2
CDR3 protein: CASSGGGGTEAFF
CDR3 DNA: TGTGCCAGCAGTGGGGGGGGAGGAACTGAAGCTTTCTTT

D gene: TRBD2
clone size: -
J gene: TRBJ2-2
V gene: TRBV3-1/TRBV3-2
CDR3 protein: CASSKTSGGTPTPELFF
CDR3 DNA: TGTGCCAGCAGCAAGACTAGCGGGGGGACCCCGACGCCAGAGCTGTTTTTT

D gene: -
clone size: -
J gene: TRBJ1-1
V gene: TRBV19
CDR3 protein: CASSPDSRNTEAFF
CDR3 DNA: TGTGCCAGTAGTCCGGACAGCCGGAACACTGAAGCTTTCTTT

D gene: -
clone size: -
J gene: TRBJ1-2
V gene: TRBV20-1
CDR3 protein: CSASREGEGLYGYTF
CDR3 DNA: TGCAGTGCTAGTAGAGAGGGGGAGGGTTTGTATGGCTACACCTTC

D gene: TRBD2
clone size: -
J gene: TRBJ2-3
V gene: TRBV6-5
CDR3 protein: CASSLRGRGSDTQYF
CDR3 DNA: TGTGCCAGCAGTTTGCGCGGGAGAGGGTCGGATACGCAGTATTTT

D gene: -
clone size: -
J gene: TRBJ2-3
V gene: TRBV6-4
CDR3 protein: CASSEDSPESTQYF
CDR3 DNA: TGTGCCAGCAGTGAAGACAGCCCAGAGTCCACGCAGTATTTT

D gene: -
clone size: -
J gene: TRBJ1-4
V gene: TRBV16
CDR3 protein: CASSHTQASTNEKLFF
CDR3 DNA: TGTGCCAGCAGCCACACCCAGGCGTCGACTAATGAAAAACTGTTTTTT

D gene: -
clone size: -
J gene: TRBJ2-1
V gene: TRBV19
CDR3 protein: CASSGGTDVNEQFF
CDR3 DNA: TGTGCCAGTAGTGGCGGGACAGATGTGAATGAGCAGTTCTTC

D gene: TRBD1
clone size: -
J gene: TRBJ2-6
V gene: TRBV19
CDR3 protein: CASSARTGVGGANVLTF
CDR3 DNA: TGTGCCAGTAGTGCGCGGACAGGGGTTGGTGGGGCCAACGTCCTGACTTTC

D gene: TRBD1
clone size: -
J gene: TRBJ2-7
V gene: TRBV7-9
CDR3 protein: CASSFLRTGDHEQYF
CDR3 DNA: TGTGCCAGCAGCTTTCTCCGGACAGGGGATCACGAGCAGTACTTC

D gene: TRBD1
clone size: -
J gene: TRBJ1-1
V gene: TRBV6-4
CDR3 protein: CASSPRTGATTEAFF
CDR3 DNA: TGTGCCAGCAGCCCCAGGACAGGGGCGACCACTGAAGCTTTCTTT

D gene: TRBD1
clone size: few
J gene: TRBJ1-1
V gene: TRBV11-2
CDR3 protein: CASSPGQGAGAFF
CDR3 DNA: TGTGCCAGCAGCCCAGGACAGGGGGCAGGAGCTTTCTTT